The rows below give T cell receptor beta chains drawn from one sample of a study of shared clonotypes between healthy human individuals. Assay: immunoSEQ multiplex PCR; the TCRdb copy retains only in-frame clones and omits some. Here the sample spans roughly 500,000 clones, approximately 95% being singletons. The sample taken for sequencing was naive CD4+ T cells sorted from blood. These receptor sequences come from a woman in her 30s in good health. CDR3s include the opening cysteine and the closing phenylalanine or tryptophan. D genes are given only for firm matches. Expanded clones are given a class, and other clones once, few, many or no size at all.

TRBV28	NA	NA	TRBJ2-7	TGTGCCAGCAGTTTAGGCGGAGACTCCTACGAGCAGTACTTC	CASSLGGDSYEQYF
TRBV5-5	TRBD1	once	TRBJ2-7	TGTGCCAGCAGCGATAGGACGGGACAGGGGGCCTACGAGCAGTACTTC	CASSDRTGQGAYEQYF
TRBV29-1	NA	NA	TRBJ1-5	TGCAGCGTTGTGGCAGGGGCGGTTGAGAGCAATCAGCCCCAGCATTTT	CSVVAGAVESNQPQHF
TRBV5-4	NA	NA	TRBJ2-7	TGTGCCAGCAGCTCCTTATACGAGCAGTACTTC	CASSSLYEQYF
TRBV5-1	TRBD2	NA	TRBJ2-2	TGCGCCAGCAGCTTGGCAGCGGGAGGGCCGAACACCGGGGAGCTGTTTTTT	CASSLAAGGPNTGELFF
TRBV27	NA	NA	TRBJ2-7	TGTGCCAGCAGTTTACAGGGTTACCTCTCCTACGAGCAGTACTTC	CASSLQGYLSYEQYF
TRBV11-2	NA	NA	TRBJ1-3	TGTGCCAGCAGCAAAGTCGGAGGAAAGAACTCTGGAAACACCATATATTTT	CASSKVGGKNSGNTIYF
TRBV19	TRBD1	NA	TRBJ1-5	TGTGCCAGTAGTACCCGTCCAGGGGGCTCCTCTTATAGCAATCAGCCCCAGCATTTT	CASSTRPGGSSYSNQPQHF
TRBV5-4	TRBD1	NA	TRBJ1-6	TGTGCCAGCAGCGGGGCGGACAGGTCTTGGAATTCACCCCTCCACTTT	CASSGADRSWNSPLHF
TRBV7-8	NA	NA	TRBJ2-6	TGTGCCAGCAGCTTGACGGGGGCCAACGTCCTGACTTTC	CASSLTGANVLTF
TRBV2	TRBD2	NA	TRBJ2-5	TGTGCCAGCCTAGGAGGGCTAGCGGTCCAAGAGACCCAGTACTTC	CASLGGLAVQETQYF
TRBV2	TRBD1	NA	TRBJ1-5	TGTGCCAGCGGCCCTGACAGGGCCAATCAGCCCCAGCATTTT	CASGPDRANQPQHF
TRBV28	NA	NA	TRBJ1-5	TGTGCCAGCAGACGCACCGGGACATCCATCAGGCAGCCCCAGCATTTT	CASRRTGTSIRQPQHF
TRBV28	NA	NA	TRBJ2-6	TGTGCCAGCAGTTTACCATGGACCGCCAGCTCTGGGGCCAACGTCCTGACTTTC	CASSLPWTASSGANVLTF
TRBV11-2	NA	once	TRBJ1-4	TGTGCCAGCAGCCCCGGCGGGGGGTTTAAAAAACTGTTTTTT	CASSPGGGFKKLFF
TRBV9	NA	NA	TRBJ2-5	TGTGCCAGCAGCGTAAGGGGCCCGCTGGGGACCCAGTACTTC	CASSVRGPLGTQYF
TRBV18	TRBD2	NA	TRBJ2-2	TGTGCCAGCTCACCACTAGCGGGAGACACCGGGGAGCTGTTTTTT	CASSPLAGDTGELFF
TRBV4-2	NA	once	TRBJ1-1	TGTGCCAGCAGCTTGGGTGTGGCGCCAGAAGGCACTGAAGCTTTCTTT	CASSLGVAPEGTEAFF
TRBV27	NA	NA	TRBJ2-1	TGTGGCGCTGGGGGATTGTACAATGAGCAGTTCTTC	CGAGGLYNEQFF
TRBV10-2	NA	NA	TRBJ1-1	TGCGCCAGCCGTACCGGGACGGTGAACACTGAAGCTTTCTTT	CASRTGTVNTEAFF
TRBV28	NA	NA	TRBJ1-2	TGTGCCAGCAGTCCACAGACGGAATACTATGGCTACACCTTC	CASSPQTEYYGYTF
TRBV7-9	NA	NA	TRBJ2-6	TGTGCCAGCAGTGCCACGCTAACCCCGGGTTATGGGGCCAACGTCCTGACTTTC	CASSATLTPGYGANVLTF
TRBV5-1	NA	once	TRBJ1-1	TGCGCCAGCAGCTGGGAGGGCCTAGGGACTGAAGCTTTCTTT	CASSWEGLGTEAFF
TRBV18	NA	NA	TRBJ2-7	TGTGCCAGCTCGACCAGTGGGCAGGACTACGAGCAGTACTTC	CASSTSGQDYEQYF
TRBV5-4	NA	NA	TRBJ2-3	TGTGCCAGCAGCTTGTCCCTAGGCCCCCAGTATTTT	CASSLSLGPQYF
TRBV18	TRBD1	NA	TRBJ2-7	TGTGCCAGCTCACCAGGGACAGGGCGCTACGAGCAGTACTTC	CASSPGTGRYEQYF
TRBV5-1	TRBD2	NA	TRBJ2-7	TGCGCCAGCAGCTTGGAGAATATAGCGGGAGGGCCGGGCGAGCAGTACTTC	CASSLENIAGGPGEQYF
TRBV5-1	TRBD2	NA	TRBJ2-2	TGCGCCAGCAGCTCCTGGAGACGACTAGCGGCGCCCGGGGAGCTGTTTTTT	CASSSWRRLAAPGELFF
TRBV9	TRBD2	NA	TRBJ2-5	TGTGCCAGCAGCCAAGGGACTATAGGGGCCCAGTACTTC	CASSQGTIGAQYF
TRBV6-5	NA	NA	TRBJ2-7	TGTGCCAGCAGTCCTTCCGACTATACCTACGAGCAGTACTTC	CASSPSDYTYEQYF
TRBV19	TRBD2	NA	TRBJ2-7	TGTGCCAGTAGTATCTCTAGCGGGTGGTACGAGCAGTACTTC	CASSISSGWYEQYF
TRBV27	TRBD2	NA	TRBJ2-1	TGTGCCAGCAGTCTCGAGACGCCGAGGGTAGCGGGGTACAATGAGCAGTTCTTC	CASSLETPRVAGYNEQFF
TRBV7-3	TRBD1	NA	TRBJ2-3	TGTGCCAGCAGCTTAGCCGGGACAGGGAGGGCAGATACGCAGTATTTT	CASSLAGTGRADTQYF
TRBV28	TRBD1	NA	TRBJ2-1	TGTGCCAGCAGTTTATTGGGGACAGGGGGCAATGAGCAGTTCTTC	CASSLLGTGGNEQFF
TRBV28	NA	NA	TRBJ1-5	TGTGCCAGCAGGCCGACAGATAATCAGCCCCAGCATTTT	CASRPTDNQPQHF
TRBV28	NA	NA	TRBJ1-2	TGTGCCAGCAGTTTTTTCACGGGGAATAACTATGGCTACACCTTC	CASSFFTGNNYGYTF
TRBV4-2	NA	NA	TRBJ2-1	TGTGCCAGCAGCCAAGGGGCTGGGGACGATGAGCAGTTCTTC	CASSQGAGDDEQFF
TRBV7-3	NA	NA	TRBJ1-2	TGTGCCAGCAGCTTAGGAGGGGACTATGGCTACACCTTC	CASSLGGDYGYTF
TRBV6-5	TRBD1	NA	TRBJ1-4	TGTGCCAGCAGTTCGTACAGGGGACCTAATGAAAAACTGTTTTTT	CASSSYRGPNEKLFF
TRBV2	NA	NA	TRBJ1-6	TGTGCCAGCAGTGGACAGCTAAATTCACCCCTCCACTTT	CASSGQLNSPLHF
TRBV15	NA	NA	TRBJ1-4	TGTGCCACCAGCAGGGACAGACAGTTTAATGAAAAACTGTTTTTT	CATSRDRQFNEKLFF
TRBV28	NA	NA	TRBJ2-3	TGTGCCAGCAGTCCTAGGATAGATACGCAGTATTTT	CASSPRIDTQYF
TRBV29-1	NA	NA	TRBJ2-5	TGCAGCGTTGCTGAGGGATCCCAAGAGACCCAGTACTTC	CSVAEGSQETQYF
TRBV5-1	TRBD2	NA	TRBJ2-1	TGCGCCAGCAGCTTGCCTAGCGGGAGGGCCTTTGAGCAGTTCTTC	CASSLPSGRAFEQFF
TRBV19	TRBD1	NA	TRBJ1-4	TGTGCCAGTAGTATAACCCAGGGGGTCCGGGTTAATGAAAAACTGTTTTTT	CASSITQGVRVNEKLFF
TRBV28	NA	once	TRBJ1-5	TGTGCCAGCGCCTTGGGAGGTAGCAATCAGCCCCAGCATTTT	CASALGGSNQPQHF
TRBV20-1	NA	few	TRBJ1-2	TGCAGTGCTTCATCCCTGGGAGGCTACACCTTC	CSASSLGGYTF
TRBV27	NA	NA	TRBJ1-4	TGTGCCAGCAGTTTAAACAGGGATAATGAAAAACTGTTTTTT	CASSLNRDNEKLFF
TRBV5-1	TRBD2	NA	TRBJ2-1	TGCGCCAGCAGCTTCGAAGGACAGGTATGGACTAGCGAGAAGTACAATGAGCAGTTCTTC	CASSFEGQVWTSEKYNEQFF
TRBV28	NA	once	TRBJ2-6	TGTGCCAGCAACGCCAGGGCTTCCGGGGCCAACGTCCTGACTTTC	CASNARASGANVLTF
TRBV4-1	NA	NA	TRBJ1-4	TGCGCCAGCACTCAGAGGTCAATCTCCTCAACTAATGAAAAACTGTTTTTT	CASTQRSISSTNEKLFF
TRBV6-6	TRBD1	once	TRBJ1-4	TGTGCCAGCAGTCCCGGGACAGGGAGCGAAAAACTGTTTTTT	CASSPGTGSEKLFF
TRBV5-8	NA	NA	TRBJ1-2	TGTGCCAGCAGCCCGGGACACCTCTCTGGCTACACCTTC	CASSPGHLSGYTF
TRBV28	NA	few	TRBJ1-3	TGTGCCAGCAGTGGGATTAGCTTTGTTGCTTTT	CASSGISFVAF
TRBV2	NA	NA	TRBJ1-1	TGTGCCAGCAGCCTAAGGGACTTTAACACTGAAGCTTTCTTT	CASSLRDFNTEAFF
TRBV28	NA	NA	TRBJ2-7	TGTGCCAGCAGTCTTGGGGGGATGGGGCAGTACTTC	CASSLGGMGQYF
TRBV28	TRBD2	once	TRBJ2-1	TGTGCCAGCAGTTTGCCCGGGACTAGCTGGAATGAGCAGTTCTTC	CASSLPGTSWNEQFF